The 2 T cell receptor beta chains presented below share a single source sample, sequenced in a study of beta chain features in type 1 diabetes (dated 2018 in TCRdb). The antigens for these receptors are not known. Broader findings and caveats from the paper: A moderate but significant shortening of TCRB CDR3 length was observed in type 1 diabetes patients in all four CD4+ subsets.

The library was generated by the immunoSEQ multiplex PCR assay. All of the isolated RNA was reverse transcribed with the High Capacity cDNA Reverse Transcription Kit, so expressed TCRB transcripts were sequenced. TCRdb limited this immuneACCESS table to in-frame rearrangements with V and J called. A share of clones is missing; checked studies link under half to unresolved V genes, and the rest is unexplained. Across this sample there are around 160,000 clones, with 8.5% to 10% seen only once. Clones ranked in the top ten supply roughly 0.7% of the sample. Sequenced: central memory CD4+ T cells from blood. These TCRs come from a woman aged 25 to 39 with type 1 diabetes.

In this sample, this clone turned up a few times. The CDR3 DNA follows: TGCGCCAGCAGCCCTAGGACAGGGTCTGATAGCAATCAGCCCCAGCATTTT. Protein: CASSPRTGSDSNQPQHF. V gene TRBV4-1 combines with J gene TRBJ1-5; 8 bases line up with TRBD1. Germline CDR1 is MGHRA and CDR2 is YSYEKL. V lost 4 bases, J lost 0 bases, and 8 bases stayed unmatched. The CDR3 totals 17 residues.

The chain's CDR3 is CASSRDRGYTF. The DNA for the CDR3 is TGTGCCAGCAGCAGGGACAGGGGCTACACCTTC. The chain joins TRBV6-1 to TRBJ1-2; 8 bases are shared with TRBD1. This CDR3 comprises 11 residues. Trimming at V came to 6 bases and at J to 8 bases, leaving 2 bases not matched to a gene. From germline, CDR1 is MNHNS and CDR2 SASEGT.